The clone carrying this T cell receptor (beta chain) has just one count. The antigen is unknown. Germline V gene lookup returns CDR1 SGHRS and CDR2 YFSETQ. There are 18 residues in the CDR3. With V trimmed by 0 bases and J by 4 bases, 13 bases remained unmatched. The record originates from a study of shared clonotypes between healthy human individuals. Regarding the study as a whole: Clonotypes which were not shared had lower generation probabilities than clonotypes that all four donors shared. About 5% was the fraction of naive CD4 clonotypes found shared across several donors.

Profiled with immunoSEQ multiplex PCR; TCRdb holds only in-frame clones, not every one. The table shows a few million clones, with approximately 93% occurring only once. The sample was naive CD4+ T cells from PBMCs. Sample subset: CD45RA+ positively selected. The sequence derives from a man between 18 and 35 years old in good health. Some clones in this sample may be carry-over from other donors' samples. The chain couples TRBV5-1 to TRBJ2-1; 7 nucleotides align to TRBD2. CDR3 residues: CASSLAKSAGDDYNEQFF. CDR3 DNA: TGCGCCAGCAGCTTGGCCAAGAGTGCGGGAGACGATTACAATGAGCAGTTCTTC.